This TCR beta chain was sequenced for a study of technical replicates of blood from a handful of donors. The ends were cut back, 3 bases at V and 1 base at J, with 15 bases in the middle. The CDR3 is 16 amino acids. Germline V gene sequence: CDR1 MDHEN, CDR2 SYDVKM. Profiling relied on immunoSEQ multiplex PCR, and the TCRdb table lists in-frame clones only, not all of them. The table lists about 83,000 clones, 90% to 98% of them singletons. Input material: T cells isolated from PBMCs. The receptor comes from a human donor in good health. The chain has TRBV28 and TRBJ2-5; D is perhaps TRBD1 (6 bases). In nucleotides, the CDR3 is TGTGCCAGCAGTTTCGCCGTCAGGGGCCTCCAAGAGACCCAGTACTTC. This encodes CASSFAVRGLQETQYF.